The 24 T cell receptor beta chains below were found in one sample sequenced in a study of HIV-infected children after antiretroviral therapy interruption. Treatment: PENTA 11 planned treatment interruption arm or continuous ART arm. A 3' RACE protocol on RNA, with unique molecular identifiers, produced the TCR library. MiXCR, run by TCRdb on the 3' RACE reads, gives a single entry per CDR3 protein. The sample has about 83,000 distinct CDR3 sequences, about 6.9% seen once. The starting material was CD45RA+ CD4+ T cells from PBMCs, pooled from several time points, obtained from a donor given antiretroviral therapy, either interrupted or continuous. The subset denotes: naive CD4+ CD45RA+ CD45RO- T cells. The receptors shown here come from a pool of human donors with HIV.

This clonotype was recorded at least ten times. This chain joins TRBV28 and TRBJ2-7, with TRBD1 identical over 7 bases. The CDR3 loop spans 15 amino acids. Germline CDR1 and CDR2: MDHEN and SYDVKM. V lost 4 bases to trimming and J lost 7 bases; unmatched junction nucleotides: 13. The CDR3 coding sequence is TGTGCCAGCAGTTCTCGACCCAGTAGGGGGCGGGAGCAGTACTTC. It translates to CASSSRPSRGREQYF.

CDR3 in amino acids: CASSLESSGRNEQFF. As DNA, the CDR3 is TGTGCCAGCAGCTTGGAGTCTAGCGGGAGGAATGAGCAGTTCTTC. V gene TRBV5-4 combines with J gene TRBJ2-1, with 11 positions matching TRBD2. CDR1 and CDR2 from the germline V gene are SGHNT and YYREEE (reference sequence). The J segment lost 7 bases and the V segment lost 0 bases, leaving 3 bases of the junction unmatched. The CDR3 runs 15 residues.

This clonotype was seen repeatedly, ten times or more. V usage is TRBV5-1 and J usage is TRBJ2-1; 9 nucleotides align to TRBD2. Germline V lookup: CDR1 SGHRS, CDR2 YFSETQ. The trim removed 4 bases at V and 9 bases at J, leaving 5 bases unmatched. This CDR3 region has 13 residues. CDR3 sequence: CASSGTSKGEQFF. CDR3 bases: TGCGCCAGCAGCGGGACTAGCAAGGGTGAGCAGTTCTTC.

This clonotype came up many times. The V call is TRBV3-1, the J call TRBJ2-1; D ambiguous. Trimming took off 1 base at V and 8 bases at J, with 9 bases between the two ends. The germline V gene encodes CDR1 LGHDT and CDR2 YNNKEL (reference sequence). The CDR3 is made up of 13 amino acids. The CDR3 bases are TGTGCCAGCAGCCAAGTCATTGGTTATGAGCAGTTCTTC. This codes for CASSQVIGYEQFF.

In this sample, this clonotype turned up many times. This chain connects TRBV12-3 or TRBV12-4 to TRBJ1-1; D not resolved. The CDR3 totals 13 residues. Trimming took off 5 bases at V and 1 base at J, with 8 bases between the two ends. In DNA form, the CDR3 reads TGTGCCAGCAGTCACGGGGAGAACACTGAAGCTTTCTTT. Its translation is CASSHGENTEAFF.

V usage is TRBV7-7 and J usage is TRBJ2-7; TRBD2 might be the D (6 bases). Germline values: CDR1 SSHAT, CDR2 FNYEAQ (reference sequence). The germline V and J ends were trimmed by 1 base and 0 bases, with 7 bases remaining between them. This CDR3 has 14 residues. The DNA of the CDR3 is TGTGCCAGCAGCTTAGGCGGGGACTCCTACGAGCAGTACTTC. The encoded protein is CASSLGGDSYEQYF. Supplemented by reference TRBV7-7 and TRBJ2-7, the full variable domain reads GAGVSQSPRYKVTKRGQDVTLRCDPISSHATLYWYQQALGQGPEFLTYFNYEAQPDKSGLPSDRFSAERPEGSISTLTIQRTEQRDSAMYRCASSLGGDSYEQYFGPGTRLTVT.

At least ten counts were recorded for this clonotype. The genes are TRBV5-5 and TRBJ2-1; D might be TRBD1 (6 bases). CDR3 length: 14 residues. V lost 5 bases to trimming and J lost 0 bases, with 9 bases between them. Per germline, CDR1 SGHKS and CDR2 YYEKEE (reference sequence). The CDR3 reads CASRHRDSYNEQFF. The CDR3, as DNA: TGTGCCAGCAGGCACAGGGACTCCTACAATGAGCAGTTCTTC. The entire variable domain, with the rest obtained from reference TRBV5-5 and TRBJ2-1, is as follows: DAGVTQSPTHLIKTRGQQVTLRCSPISGHKSVSWYQQVLGQGPQFIFQYYEKEERGRGNFPDRFSARQFPNYSSELNVNALLLGDSALYLCASRHRDSYNEQFFGPGTRLTVL.

The chain joins TRBV3-1 to TRBJ1-5; the D is unclear. Germline CDR1 LGHDT, CDR2 YNNKEL (reference sequence). This CDR3 spans 17 amino acids. Trimming took 1 base from V and 0 from J, leaving 13 bases between them. This CDR3 reads CASSQGLLDLSNQPQHF. The CDR3 region has the DNA TGTGCCAGCAGCCAAGGGCTACTGGACCTTAGCAATCAGCCCCAGCATTTT.

In this sample, this clonotype turned up many times. The DNA for the CDR3 is TGTGCCTGGAGTCTAAGGGGGAACTATGCTGAGCAGTTCTTC. Its protein is CAWSLRGNYAEQFF. V and J are TRBV30 and TRBJ2-1, with a weak D call TRBD1 (6 bases). Deletions cut 2 bases from V and 9 bases from J, with 17 bases between. Looked up from germline, CDR1 is GTSNPN and CDR2 is SVGIG (reference sequence). The length of the CDR3 is 14 residues.

With regard to this clonotype: A much larger clone differs by one base, so this may be a read error. The chain joins TRBV28 to TRBJ1-5; D is ambiguous. The CDR3 is 13 residues long. The V gene's germline CDR1 is MDHEN and CDR2 SYDVKM. The CDR3 loop reads CVSSPPVGRPQHF. CDR3 nucleotide sequence: TGTGTCAGCAGCCCGCCGGTTGGCCGGCCCCAGCATTTT.

This clonotype was counted a few times. This chain joins TRBV5-6 and TRBJ2-2, with D possibly called TRBD1 or TRBD2 (6 bases each). The length of the CDR3 is 17 residues. Trimming removed 0 bases from V and 0 bases from J, with 12 bases in between. The V gene's germline CDR1 is SGHDT and CDR2 YYEEEE. The CDR3 bases are TGTGCCAGCAGCTTGGAGAGAGGGGGGTCGAACACCGGGGAGCTGTTTTTT. It translates to CASSLERGGSNTGELFF.

This clonotype was counted at least ten times. The chain carries TRBV12-3 or TRBV12-4 and TRBJ2-3; 8 bases are a match to TRBD1. V was clipped by 3 bases and J by 2 bases; unmatched bases: 7. The CDR3 loop spans 16 amino acids. The CDR3 nucleotides read TGTGCCAGCAGTTTCTCCAGGGGGCGTTCCACAGATACGCAGTATTTT. Encoded protein: CASSFSRGRSTDTQYF.

This clonotype was detected many times. The genes are TRBV5-1 and TRBJ2-1; D assignment may be TRBD1 or TRBD2 (5 bases each). CDR1 and CDR2 (germline): SGHRS, YFSETQ. The CDR3 covers 15 residues. Trimming cost V 0 bases and J 3 bases, with 10 bases left between them. This CDR3 is CASSLGGVSYNEQFF. CDR3 in DNA: TGCGCCAGCAGCTTGGGAGGGGTCAGCTACAATGAGCAGTTCTTC.

This clonotype was seen many times. The chain carries TRBV5-1 and TRBJ2-5; 8 bases are shared with TRBD2. The CDR3 is 14 residues long. With V trimmed by 1 base and J by 1 base, 0 bases remained unmatched. Germline V gene sequence: CDR1 SGHRS, CDR2 YFSETQ. This CDR3 is CASSLTSGQETQYF. The CDR3 DNA sequence: TGCGCCAGCAGCTTGACTAGCGGCCAAGAGACCCAGTACTTC.

The table lists this clonotype with many counts. V gene TRBV14 combines with J gene TRBJ2-7; no definite D call. V shed 1 base and J shed 0 bases, with 10 bases lying between them. This CDR3 region has 15 residues. From germline, CDR1 is SGHDN and CDR2 FVKESK. CDR3 nucleotides: TGTGCCAGCAGCCAAGGGACCAGCCACTCCTACGAGCAGTACTTC. This encodes CASSQGTSHSYEQYF.

At least ten counts were recorded for this clonotype. The rearrangement links TRBV7-9 to TRBJ1-1, with 8 bases fitting TRBD1. CDR1 is SEHNR and CDR2 is FQNEAQ in the germline V gene (reference sequence). V shed 1 base, J shed 1 base, and the junction held 8 bases outside the gene matches. The CDR3 contains 17 residues. CDR3 sequence: CASSLVSFGTGNTEAFF. CDR3 DNA sequence: TGTGCCAGCAGCTTAGTATCGTTTGGGACAGGGAACACTGAAGCTTTCTTT.

In this sample, this clonotype turned up a few times. The gene calls are TRBV12-3 or TRBV12-4 and TRBJ2-5; 7 positions match TRBD2. This CDR3 spans 13 amino acids. The J segment lost 7 bases and the V segment lost 5 bases, leaving 7 bases of the junction unmatched. The CDR3 is CASSPSGGVTQYF. DNA of the CDR3: TGTGCCAGCAGTCCTTCGGGGGGAGTGACCCAGTACTTC.

This clonotype showed up just a few times. The chain carries TRBV5-1 and TRBJ1-1; 8 positions match TRBD1. This CDR3 is built from 15 residues. Germline V lookup: CDR1 SGHRS, CDR2 YFSETQ. V shed 4 bases, J shed 4 bases, and the junction held 9 bases outside the gene matches. The CDR3 DNA reads as TGCGCCAGCAGCCAGCAGACAGGGGCCAGCACTGAAGCTTTCTTT. Translating gives CASSQQTGASTEAFF. Looking up the rest from reference TRBV5-1 and TRBJ1-1 gives the full variable domain: KAGVTQTPRYLIKTRGQQVTLSCSPISGHRSVSWYQQTPGQGLQFLFEYFSETQRNKGNFPGRFSGRQFSNSRSEMNVSTLELGDSALYLCASSQQTGASTEAFFGQGTRLTVV.

The chain has TRBV20-1 and TRBJ1-5; 8 bases agree with TRBD1. The CDR3 is 14 residues long. J gave up 5 bases and V 2 bases, and 5 bases lay outside the gene matches. Germline CDR1 and CDR2: DFQATT and SNEGSKA (reference sequence). The CDR3 spells CSARRTGTDQPQHF. The CDR3 nucleotides are TGCAGTGCTAGAAGGACAGGGACAGATCAGCCCCAGCATTTT.

The sample holds many counts of this clonotype. One junction end does not reproduce the germline sequence, and a read error may be involved. This chain uses TRBV6-6 with TRBJ2-3; TRBD1 or TRBD2 may be the D gene (6 bases each). The CDR3 is 15 residues long. Germline CDR1 and CDR2: MNHNY and SVGAGI (reference sequence). DNA of the CDR3: TGTGCCAGCGGTGATGGCAGGGGAGGACAAAACACCTTGTACTTT. It codes for CASGDGRGGQNTLYF.

This chain links TRBV3-1 with TRBJ2-2; 7 nucleotides align to TRBD2. The CDR3 spans 17 residues. V was clipped by 3 bases and J by 6 bases; unmatched bases: 13. In germline, CDR1 is LGHDT, CDR2 YNNKEL (reference sequence). The CDR3 DNA reads as TGTGCCAGCAGCCAGGCCGGACTAGTCGGCGGTCCCGGGGAGCTGTTTTTT. Encoded protein: CASSQAGLVGGPGELFF.

Many counts were recorded for this clonotype. The rearrangement joins TRBV2 to TRBJ2-5, with 10 positions matching TRBD2. The V segment lost 6 bases and the J segment 6 bases; nucleotides outside the gene matches: 7. The CDR3 has 14 amino acids. CDR1 SNHLY and CDR2 FYNNEI come from the germline V gene. The CDR3 region is CASRPGLARKTQYF. CDR3 DNA sequence: TGTGCCAGCAGACCGGGACTAGCGCGGAAGACCCAGTACTTC.

This clonotype was found many times. This chain links TRBV20-1 with TRBJ2-3, with 8 bases identical to TRBD2. The junction had 12 bases not matched to a gene; V was cut back by 4 bases and J by 0 bases. The germline gives CDR1 DFQATT, CDR2 SNEGSKA (reference sequence). This CDR3 is built from 17 residues. CDR3 sequence reads: CSAIDPRGGMSTDTQYF. CDR3 DNA: TGCAGTGCTATTGACCCACGGGGGGGTATGAGCACAGATACGCAGTATTTT.

This clonotype was detected many times. The V call is TRBV12-3 or TRBV12-4, the J call TRBJ2-7; D is possibly TRBD2 (6 bases). The CDR3 is 11 amino acids. With 6 bases removed from V and 4 bases from J, the gap between germline ends came to 7 bases. The CDR3 reads CASREGYEQYF. The CDR3 bases are TGTGCCAGCAGGGAGGGTTACGAGCAGTACTTC.